The 26 T cell receptor beta chains below come from one sample, sequenced in a study of blood T cell repertoires in COVID-19. The method was immunoSEQ multiplex PCR; TCRdb's version includes in-frame clones alone and lacks a portion of them. Of 450,000 or so clones in the sample, over 85% were seen once. The source material was peripheral blood. The receptors stem from a man aged 18 to 35 with COVID-19, enrolled during active disease.

This clone was seen a handful of times. The gene calls are TRBV21-1 and TRBJ2-7; TRBD1, the D gene given by the table, was not confirmed from the DNA. TRBV21-1 is a pseudogene segment. This CDR3 region has 11 residues. The CDR3 DNA reads as TGTGCCAGCAGCTTCCGACAGGCTGCGTACTTC. Translation gives CASSFRQAAYF.

This chain links TRBV5-1 with TRBJ2-3; 7 bases are a match to TRBD1. The CDR3 is made up of 15 amino acids. The V gene end was trimmed by 3 bases and the J gene end by 2 bases; junction bases not matched to a gene: 6. Germline loops: CDR1 SGHRS, CDR2 YFSETQ. For the CDR3, the DNA is TGCGCCAGCAGCTCGGGACAGCCACTCACAGATACGCAGTATTTT. Amino acids: CASSSGQPLTDTQYF.

The V and J genes are TRBV7-3 and TRBJ2-3; 9 bases agree with TRBD2. Germline V gene sequence: CDR1 SGHTA, CDR2 FQGTGA. After removal of 5 bases from V and 2 bases from J, the junction contained 5 bases not matched to a gene. The CDR3 has 15 amino acids. Here the CDR3 reads CASSLGLANTDTQYF. The CDR3 nucleotides read TGTGCCAGCAGCCTTGGACTAGCGAACACAGATACGCAGTATTTT.

In this sample, this clone turned up a few times. The chain employs TRBV19 and TRBJ1-5; a possible D gene is TRBD1 (5 bases). The CDR3 totals 15 residues. CDR1 LNHDA and CDR2 SQIVND come from the germline V gene (reference sequence). Deletions cut 3 bases from V and 7 bases from J, with 16 bases between. For the CDR3, the DNA is TGTGCCAGTAGTATCTCATCGCAGGGCCGGCAGCCCCAGCATTTT. This gives the protein CASSISSQGRQPQHF.

The chain is built from TRBV7-9 and TRBJ2-1, with a weak D call TRBD1 (6 bases). V lost 6 bases, J lost 6 bases, and 12 bases lay in between. From germline, CDR1 is SEHNR and CDR2 FQNEAQ (reference sequence). The CDR3 loop spans 13 amino acids. The chain's CDR3 is CASRTGHSNEQFF. The DNA for the CDR3 is TGTGCCAGCAGGACGGGACATAGCAATGAGCAGTTCTTC.

This clone was recorded once. The chain carries TRBV3-1 (or the pseudogene TRBV3-2) and TRBJ2-7, with 9 bases identical to TRBD2. This CDR3 is built from 15 residues. Germline V CDR1 and CDR2: LGHDT, YNNKEL (reference sequence). Trimming cost V 3 bases and J 0 bases; bases outside gene matches: 3. DNA of the CDR3: TGTGCCAGCAGCCATAGCGGGGGCGCCTCCTACGAGCAGTACTTC. Translated, it gives CASSHSGGASYEQYF.

The J gene is TRBJ1-1, the V gene TRBV6-5; 7 bases fit TRBD1. The germline V gene encodes CDR1 MNHEY and CDR2 SVGAGI. The CDR3 sequence is 15 residues long. The ends lost 2 bases at V and 4 bases at J; junction bases unmatched: 7. The CDR3 reads CASSYGWQGGTEAFF. The CDR3 region has the DNA TGTGCCAGCAGTTACGGATGGCAGGGGGGCACTGAAGCTTTCTTT.

A single count supports this clone. This chain links TRBV12-3 or TRBV12-4 with TRBJ2-3; the match to TRBD2 covers 8 bases. CDR3 size: 13 residues. Losses at the gene ends were 6 bases for V and 2 bases for J; bases not matched to a gene: 1. DNA for the CDR3: TGTGCCAGCAGACTAGCGGCCACAGATACGCAGTATTTT. Amino acids: CASRLAATDTQYF.

About this clone itself: The sample contains more than one DNA sequence encoding this CDR3. J is TRBJ2-3 and V is TRBV19; D is undetermined. The length of the CDR3 is 11 residues. CDR1 LNHDA and CDR2 SQIVND come from the germline V gene (reference sequence). The germline V and J ends were trimmed by 7 bases and 0 bases, with 2 bases remaining between them. The CDR3 here is CASTSTDTQYF. The CDR3 nucleotides read TGTGCCAGTACTAGCACAGATACGCAGTATTTT.

This chain's CDR3 is CASSHKAGSGYTF. The CDR3 coding sequence is TGTGCCAGCAGCCACAAGGCAGGCTCTGGCTACACCTTC. The gene calls are TRBV3-1 (or the pseudogene TRBV3-2) and TRBJ1-2; D is unresolved. The germline gives CDR1 LGHDT, CDR2 YNNKEL (reference sequence). Trimming left V 3 bases short and J 7 bases short, with 12 bases between. CDR3 length equals 13 residues.

The CDR3: CATSDPYRSEQFF. The CDR3 nucleotides are TGTGCCACCAGTGACCCCTATAGGAGTGAGCAGTTCTTC. This sequence joins TRBV24-1 and TRBJ2-1; D is unclear. This CDR3 spans 13 amino acids. CDR1 is KGHDR, CDR2 SFDVKD, per germline. Trimming took off 4 bases at V and 9 bases at J, with 12 bases between the two ends.

The chain employs TRBV27 and TRBJ1-5; D is perhaps TRBD1 (5 bases). The CDR3 loop spans 13 amino acids. Germline CDR1 and CDR2: MNHEY and SMNVEV (reference sequence). The V end lost 4 bases, the J end lost 7 bases, and 11 bases lay between the germline ends. The CDR3: CASSWRGGQPQHF. The DNA for the CDR3 is TGTGCCAGCAGTTGGCGGGGCGGGCAGCCCCAGCATTTT.

A single count supports this clone. This sample includes further DNA sequences coding for the same CDR3. This chain connects TRBV27 to TRBJ1-1; tentatively, D is TRBD1 (6 bases). Germline V gene data show CDR1 as MNHEY and CDR2 as SMNVEV (reference sequence). Trimming stripped 3 bases from V and 1 base from J, with 9 bases between. The CDR3 consists of 14 residues. CDR3 sequence (DNA): TGTGCCAGCAGTTTCCGGGGACAGAACACTGAAGCTTTCTTT. Translated: CASSFRGQNTEAFF.

CDR3 amino acids: CASSHGNIQYF. CDR3 nucleotides: TGTGCCAGCAGTCACGGAAACATTCAGTACTTC. The V gene is TRBV12-3 or TRBV12-4, the J gene TRBJ2-4; no reliable D call. This CDR3 has 11 residues. Trimming left V 5 bases short and J 6 bases short, with 5 bases between.

CDR3 protein: CASSLQSGTPPNEQFF. DNA of the CDR3: TGTGCCAGCAGCCTTCAGTCGGGGACTCCACCTAATGAGCAGTTCTTC. The chain uses TRBV7-3 and TRBJ2-1; D might be TRBD2 (6 bases). Germline CDR1 reads SGHTA; CDR2 reads FQGTGA. V lost 5 bases, J lost 7 bases, and 21 bases lay in between. This CDR3 spans 16 amino acids.

The gene calls are TRBV27 and TRBJ1-2, with D unclear. Germline V lookup: CDR1 MNHEY, CDR2 SMNVEV (reference sequence). V dropped 0 bases and J dropped 6 bases, with 14 bases sitting between them. The CDR3 extends over 15 amino acids. The CDR3 sequence: CASSLSSRARDGYTF. The CDR3, as DNA: TGTGCCAGCAGTTTATCATCGAGGGCGCGAGATGGCTACACCTTC.

The chain carries TRBV18 and TRBJ1-1; D gene uncertain. The CDR3 length is 16 residues. Trimming took off 2 bases at V and 1 base at J, with 14 bases between the two ends. Germline V gene sequence: CDR1 KGHSH, CDR2 LQKENI. CDR3 in DNA: TGTGCCAGCTCACCATATGAGAGGCCCCAGAACACTGAAGCTTTCTTT. It is translated as CASSPYERPQNTEAFF.

This clone was detected only a few times. The chain links TRBV7-6 to TRBJ2-1, with TRBD2 identical over 11 bases. The CDR3 runs to 16 residues. J lost 8 bases, V lost 5 bases, and 11 bases had no gene match. In germline, CDR1 is SGHVS, CDR2 FNYEAQ. CDR3 nucleotide sequence: TGTGCCAGCAGCGCCGTACTAGCGGGGGTTAGCGATGAGCAGTTCTTC. Encoded protein: CASSAVLAGVSDEQFF.

The chain combines TRBV19 with TRBJ2-3; D gene uncertain. Per the germline V gene, CDR1 is LNHDA and CDR2 is SQIVND (reference sequence). The CDR3 is 15 residues long. Trimming left V 4 bases short and J 6 bases short, with 17 bases between. The CDR3 sequence is CASSTFGYPADTQYF. In nucleotides, the CDR3 is TGTGCCAGTAGTACTTTCGGGTACCCCGCCGATACGCAGTATTTT.

This chain joins TRBV4-1 and TRBJ1-5; D may be TRBD1 (6 bases). V lost 0 bases and J lost 7, with 13 bases in between. The CDR3 contains 15 residues. Germline loops: CDR1 MGHRA, CDR2 YSYEKL. CDR3 coding DNA: TGCGCCAGCAGCCAAGATAGGGGGATAGGGCAGCCCCAGCATTTT. Encoded protein: CASSQDRGIGQPQHF.

The gene calls are TRBV5-5 and TRBJ2-1; D not certain. Trimming removed 0 bases from V and 9 bases from J, with 7 bases in between. Germline CDR1 is SGHKS and CDR2 is YYEKEE (reference sequence). The CDR3 is 12 amino acids. In DNA form, the CDR3 reads TGTGCCAGCAGCTTGGAAATGAGTGAGCAGTTCTTC. Translating gives CASSLEMSEQFF.

V and J are TRBV5-1 and TRBJ1-4, with D possibly matching TRBD1 (6 bases). The germline CDR1 and CDR2 sequences are SGHRS and YFSETQ. The CDR3 has 16 residues. Deletions cut 0 bases from V and 6 bases from J, with 15 bases between. The CDR3 DNA reads TGCGCCAGCAGCTTGGTGCAGGGGTCTTCTTATGAAAAACTGTTTTTT. The encoded protein is CASSLVQGSSYEKLFF.

This rearrangement joins TRBV5-1 to TRBJ1-5; tentative D call: TRBD1 (6 bases). Trimming took 4 bases from V and 2 from J, leaving 16 bases between them. From germline, CDR1 is SGHRS and CDR2 YFSETQ. CDR3 length equals 16 residues. The CDR3: CASSPLGAQGNQPQHF. CDR3 sequence (DNA): TGCGCCAGCAGCCCTTTGGGGGCGCAAGGCAATCAGCCCCAGCATTTT.

This sequence joins TRBV3-1 (or the pseudogene TRBV3-2) and TRBJ1-3; no definite D call. The CDR3 loop spans 15 amino acids. Trimming left V 0 bases short and J 0 bases short, with 6 bases between. The V gene's germline CDR1 is LGHDT and CDR2 YNNKEL (reference sequence). The CDR3 is CASSQDWLSGNTIYF. The DNA of the CDR3 is TGTGCCAGCAGCCAAGATTGGCTCTCTGGAAACACCATATATTTT.

V usage is TRBV2 and J usage is TRBJ1-5; 8 bases fit TRBD1. The V segment lost 8 bases and the J segment 1 base; nucleotides outside the gene matches: 4. Germline V gene lookup returns CDR1 SNHLY and CDR2 FYNNEI. The CDR3 is 14 amino acids. For the CDR3, the DNA is TGTGCCAGCCGACAGGGGAGGAGCAATCAGCCCCAGCATTTT. It yields the protein CASRQGRSNQPQHF.

This chain links TRBV24-1 with TRBJ2-1; 11 bases align to TRBD1. CDR3 size: 16 residues. Germline trimming cut 4 bases from V and 6 bases from J; bases unmatched to any gene: 7. Germline V gives CDR1 KGHDR, CDR2 SFDVKD. CDR3 nucleotides: TGTGCCACCAGTGACCGGACAGGGGGCGCACTCAATGAGCAGTTCTTC. This sequence encodes CATSDRTGGALNEQFF.